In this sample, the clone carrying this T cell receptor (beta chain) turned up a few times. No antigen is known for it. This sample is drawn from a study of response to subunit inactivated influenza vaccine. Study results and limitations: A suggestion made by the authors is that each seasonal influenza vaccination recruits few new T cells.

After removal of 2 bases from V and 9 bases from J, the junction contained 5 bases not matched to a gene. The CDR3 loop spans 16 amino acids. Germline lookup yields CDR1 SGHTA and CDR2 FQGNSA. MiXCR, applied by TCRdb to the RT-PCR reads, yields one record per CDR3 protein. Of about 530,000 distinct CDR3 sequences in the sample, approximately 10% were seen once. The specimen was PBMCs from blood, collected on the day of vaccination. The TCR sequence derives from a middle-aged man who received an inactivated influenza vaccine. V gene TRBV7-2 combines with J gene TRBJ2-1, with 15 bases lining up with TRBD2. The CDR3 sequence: CASSLRGLAGGGEQFF. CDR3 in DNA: TGTGCCAGCAGCTTAAGGGGACTAGCGGGAGGCGGTGAGCAGTTCTTC.